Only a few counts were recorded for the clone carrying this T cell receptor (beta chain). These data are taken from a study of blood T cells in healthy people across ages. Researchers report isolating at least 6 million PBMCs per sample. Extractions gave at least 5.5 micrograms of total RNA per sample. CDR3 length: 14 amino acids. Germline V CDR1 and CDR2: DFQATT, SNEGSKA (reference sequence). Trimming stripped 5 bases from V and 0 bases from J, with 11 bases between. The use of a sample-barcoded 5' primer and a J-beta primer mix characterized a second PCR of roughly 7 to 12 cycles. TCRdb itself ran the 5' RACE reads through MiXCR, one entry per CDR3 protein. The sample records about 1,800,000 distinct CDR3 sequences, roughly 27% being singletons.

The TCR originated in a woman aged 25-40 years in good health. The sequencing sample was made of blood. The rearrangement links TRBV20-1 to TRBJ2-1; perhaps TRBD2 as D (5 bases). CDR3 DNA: TGCAGTGCTCCCACAGCGGTCTCCTACAATGAGCAGTTCTTC. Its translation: CSAPTAVSYNEQFF.